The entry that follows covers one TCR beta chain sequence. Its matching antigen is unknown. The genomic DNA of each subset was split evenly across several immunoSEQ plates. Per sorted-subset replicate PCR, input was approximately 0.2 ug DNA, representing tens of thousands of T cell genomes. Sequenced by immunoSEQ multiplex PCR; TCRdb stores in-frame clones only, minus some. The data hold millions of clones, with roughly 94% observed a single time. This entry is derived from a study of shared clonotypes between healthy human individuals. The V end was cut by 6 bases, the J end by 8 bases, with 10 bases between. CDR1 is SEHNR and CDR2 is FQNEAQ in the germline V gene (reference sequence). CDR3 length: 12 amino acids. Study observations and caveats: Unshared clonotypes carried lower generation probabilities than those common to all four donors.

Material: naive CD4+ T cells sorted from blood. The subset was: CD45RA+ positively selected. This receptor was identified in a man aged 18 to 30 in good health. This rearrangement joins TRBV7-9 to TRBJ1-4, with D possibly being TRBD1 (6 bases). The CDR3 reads CASRGGREKLFF. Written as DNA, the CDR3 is TGTGCCAGCAGAGGGGGAAGAGAAAAACTGTTTTTT.